The 19 T cell receptor beta chains below all came from one sample that was sequenced in a study of graft-versus-host responses after intestinal transplantation. No antigen is known for these receptors. The table came from immunoSEQ multiplex PCR; TCRdb's copy has only in-frame clones and leaves some out. The sample lists over 100,000 clones, around 90% occurring once. The sequencing here drew on unstimulated CD4+ T cells sorted from spleen or lymph node cells, taken before transplant. Source of these receptors: a human donor who was the organ donor for an intestinal transplant.

The chain employs TRBV28 and TRBJ2-7; 8 positions agree with TRBD1. Germline assignment: CDR1 MDHEN and CDR2 SYDVKM. The CDR3 runs to 16 residues. The V segment lost 7 bases and the J segment 1 base; nucleotides outside the gene matches: 12. The CDR3 sequence: CASIPSSGQGSYEQYF. The CDR3 coding sequence is TGTGCCAGCATCCCGAGTTCTGGACAGGGATCCTACGAGCAGTACTTC.

The chain has TRBV25-1 and TRBJ1-4; possibly TRBD1 for D (6 bases). This CDR3 has 15 residues. Germline V lookup: CDR1 MGHDK, CDR2 SYGVNS. Trimming took off 1 base at V and 3 bases at J, with 9 bases between the two ends. CDR3 sequence: CASSESDRPNEKLFF. DNA for the CDR3: TGTGCCAGCAGTGAATCCGACAGGCCTAATGAAAAACTGTTTTTT.

V and J are TRBV28 and TRBJ2-2, with 9 positions matching TRBD2. This CDR3 contains 15 residues. The germline gives CDR1 MDHEN, CDR2 SYDVKM. Germline trimming cut 6 bases from V and 0 bases from J; bases unmatched to any gene: 2. This chain's CDR3 is CASRAGGSNTGELFF. CDR3 bases: TGTGCCAGCAGAGCGGGAGGTTCGAACACCGGGGAGCTGTTTTTT.

This sequence joins TRBV6-1 and TRBJ2-1; 7 bases are shared with TRBD1. The germline V gene has CDR1 MNHNS and CDR2 SASEGT. CDR3 length: 14 residues. Trimming cost V 6 bases and J 5 bases; bases outside gene matches: 7. CDR3 in DNA: TGTGCCAGCAGGTTATGGACAGGAAACAATGAGCAGTTCTTC. This codes for CASRLWTGNNEQFF.

The table lists this clone with a count of one. The V gene is TRBV4-3, the J gene TRBJ2-1, with 9 bases aligning to TRBD2. CDR3 size: 16 residues. With 0 bases clipped from V and 4 bases from J, the junction kept 4 bases outside the gene matches. Germline CDR1 and CDR2: LGHNA and YSLEER. DNA of the CDR3: TGCGCCAGCAGCCAAGACTGGCGGGAGGGTTACAATGAGCAGTTCTTC. Its translation: CASSQDWREGYNEQFF.

The chain links TRBV7-9 to TRBJ2-1; either TRBD1 or TRBD2 may fit D (5 bases each). The ends were cut back, 2 bases at V and 1 base at J, with 9 bases in the middle. Germline loops: CDR1 SEHNR, CDR2 FQNEAQ (reference sequence). This CDR3 contains 15 residues. CDR3 protein: CASSLRDLSYNEQFF. DNA of the CDR3: TGTGCCAGCAGCTTAAGGGACCTATCCTACAATGAGCAGTTCTTC. Full variable domain (outside the CDR3, taken from reference TRBV7-9 and TRBJ2-1): DTGVSQNPRHKITKRGQNVTFRCDPISEHNRLYWYRQTLGQGPEFLTYFQNEAQLEKSRLLSDRFSAERPKGSFSTLEIQRTEQGDSAMYLCASSLRDLSYNEQFFGPGTRLTVL.

The chain has TRBV6-5 and TRBJ2-3; D is possibly TRBD1 or TRBD2 (5 bases each). V was cut by 8 bases and J by 4 bases, with 13 bases left in between. The CDR3 runs to 13 residues. Germline V lookup: CDR1 MNHEY, CDR2 SVGAGI. The CDR3 loop reads CASLLGGADTQYF. In DNA form, the CDR3 reads TGTGCCAGCCTACTTGGGGGAGCAGATACGCAGTATTTT.

The V call is TRBV28, the J call TRBJ2-7; D gene ambiguous. Germline CDR1 reads MDHEN; CDR2 reads SYDVKM. V lost 10 bases and J lost 2, with 15 bases in between. The CDR3 is 13 residues long. CDR3 amino acids: CATSSADTYEQYF. The DNA of the CDR3 is TGTGCCACCTCGTCGGCAGATACCTACGAGCAGTACTTC.

The rearrangement joins TRBV30 to TRBJ2-1; 9 nucleotides line up with TRBD2. V shed 1 base, J shed 1 base, and the junction held 8 bases outside the gene matches. Germline lookup yields CDR1 GTSNPN and CDR2 SVGIG (reference sequence). The CDR3 has 17 residues. The CDR3 region is CAWSAPIAGESYNEQFF. DNA of the CDR3: TGTGCCTGGAGTGCCCCCATAGCGGGAGAATCCTACAATGAGCAGTTCTTC.

The rearrangement uses TRBV7-2 and TRBJ2-3, with 8 bases lining up with TRBD1. Germline CDR1 is SGHTA and CDR2 is FQGNSA. The V and J ends lost 2 bases and 5 bases, in that order; junction bases with no gene match: 6. This CDR3 region has 15 residues. CDR3 in amino acids: CASSLSTGEVDTQYF. CDR3 sequence (DNA): TGTGCCAGCAGCTTATCGACAGGGGAGGTAGATACGCAGTATTTT. The full variable domain, with the rest looked up from reference TRBV7-2 and TRBJ2-3, is GAGVSQSPSNKVTEKGKDVELRCDPISGHTALYWYRQSLGQGLEFLIYFQGNSAPDKSGLPSDRFSAERTGGSVSTLTIQRTQQEDSAVYLCASSLSTGEVDTQYFGPGTRLTVL.

This clone was picked up one time. The V gene is TRBV7-2, the J gene TRBJ1-3; D is unclear. V was clipped by 6 bases and J by 0 bases, with 15 bases between them. Germline CDR1 is SGHTA and CDR2 is FQGNSA. This CDR3 has 16 residues. CDR3 sequence: CASSPPSPPSGNTIYF. The CDR3, as DNA: TGTGCCAGCAGTCCCCCCTCTCCCCCCTCTGGAAACACCATATATTTT.

This chain joins TRBV2 and TRBJ2-3, with 9 bases fitting TRBD1. In germline, CDR1 is SNHLY, CDR2 FYNNEI. The V gene end was trimmed by 3 bases and the J gene end by 2 bases; junction bases not matched to a gene: 6. The CDR3 contains 16 residues. CDR3 DNA: TGTGCCAGCAGTGAGCAAGGACAGGGGCTCACAGATACGCAGTATTTT. It codes for CASSEQGQGLTDTQYF.

The V call is TRBV19, the J call TRBJ1-2; D remains unclear. This CDR3 is built from 13 residues. The V end lost 5 bases, the J end lost 8 bases, and 15 bases lay between the germline ends. Looked up from germline, CDR1 is LNHDA and CDR2 is SQIVND (reference sequence). The CDR3 sequence is CASSVSGFGGYTF. CDR3 in DNA: TGTGCCAGTAGTGTATCAGGATTCGGGGGCTACACCTTC.

The V call is TRBV19, the J call TRBJ2-7; 8 positions agree with TRBD1. CDR1 is LNHDA and CDR2 is SQIVND in the germline V gene (reference sequence). V lost 4 bases and J lost 3; bases outside the gene matches: 5. The CDR3 is made up of 14 amino acids. The CDR3 region is CASSNTGGIYEQYF. The CDR3 coding sequence is TGTGCCAGTAGTAATACAGGGGGTATCTACGAGCAGTACTTC.

This chain's CDR3 is CASEAFLGSRVDEQFF. CDR3 sequence (DNA): TGTGCCAGCGAGGCTTTCTTAGGATCCCGGGTGGATGAGCAGTTCTTC. J is TRBJ2-1 and V is TRBV2; D is unclear. Trimming cost V 8 bases and J 8 bases, with 25 bases left between them. CDR3 length: 16 residues. Germline CDR1 is SNHLY and CDR2 is FYNNEI. Full variable domain (missing parts from reference TRBV2 and TRBJ2-1): EPEVTQTPSHQVTQMGQEVILRCVPISNHLYFYWYRQILGQKVEFLVSFYNNEISEKSEIFDDQFSVERPDGSNFTLKIRSTKLEDSAMYFCASEAFLGSRVDEQFFGPGTRLTVL.

The chain carries TRBV11-3 and TRBJ1-1; a weak D match, TRBD1 (6 bases). Trimming took off 5 bases at V and 7 bases at J, with 14 bases between the two ends. This CDR3 has 13 residues. The germline CDR1 and CDR2 sequences are SGHNT and YENEEA. Written as DNA, the CDR3 is TGTGCCAGCAGCCGTAGGGGGGAACTTGAAGCTTTCTTT. It translates to CASSRRGELEAFF.

The J gene is TRBJ2-7, the V gene TRBV6-1, with D tentatively TRBD2 (6 bases). Germline CDR1 MNHNS, CDR2 SASEGT. The CDR3 consists of 15 residues. V was cut by 3 bases and J by 2 bases, with 14 bases left in between. DNA for the CDR3: TGTGCCAGCAGTGACAGAACAGCGGGTGCCTACGAGCAGTACTTC. It specifies CASSDRTAGAYEQYF.

The chain joins TRBV18 to TRBJ1-1; the D is unclear. Germline CDR1 reads KGHSH; CDR2 reads LQKENI. Deletions cut 0 bases from V and 3 bases from J, with 8 bases between. The CDR3 is 14 residues long. CDR3 residues: CASSPPDGYTEAFF. Here the CDR3 DNA reads TGTGCCAGCTCACCACCGGATGGTTACACTGAAGCTTTCTTT.

As regards this clone: This specimen includes other DNA sequences encoding the same CDR3. The chain links TRBV19 to TRBJ2-5; either TRBD1 or TRBD2 may supply D (5 bases each). Germline V gene data show CDR1 as LNHDA and CDR2 as SQIVND (reference sequence). The V and J ends lost 3 bases and 1 base respectively, with 6 bases between them. There are 13 residues in the CDR3. DNA for the CDR3: TGTGCCAGTAGTATTGGGGGCCAAGAGACCCAGTACTTC. It is translated as CASSIGGQETQYF. The variable domain in full, with the rest retrieved from reference TRBV19 and TRBJ2-5, is DGGITQSPKYLFRKEGQNVTLSCEQNLNHDAMYWYRQDPGQGLRLIYYSQIVNDFQKGDIAEGYSVSREKKESFPLTVTSAQKNPTAFYLCASSIGGQETQYFGPGTRLLVL.